The 9 T cell receptor beta chains in this list originate from one sample, sequenced in a study of blood T cells in healthy people across ages. Primed by a sample-barcoded 5' primer and a J-beta primer mix, a second PCR proceeded for 7 to 11 cycles. One entry per CDR3 protein, called by TCRdb with MiXCR from the 5' RACE reads. The data hold under 950,000 distinct CDR3 sequences, with 22% observed a single time. Source material: blood. The origin of the receptors is a man aged 65 to 79 in good health.

This chain uses TRBV9 with TRBJ2-1; 13 nucleotides agree with TRBD2. The V segment lost 4 bases and the J segment 6 bases; nucleotides outside the gene matches: 10. This CDR3 has 17 residues. Germline V gene sequence: CDR1 SGDLS, CDR2 YYNGEE. This CDR3 reads CASSPNPTSGRGNEQFF. In nucleotides, the CDR3 is TGTGCCAGCAGCCCTAACCCCACTAGCGGGAGGGGCAATGAGCAGTTCTTC. The full variable domain, completed using reference TRBV9 and TRBJ2-1, is DSGVTQTPKHLITATGQRVTLRCSPRSGDLSVYWYQQSLDQGLQFLIQYYNGEERAKGNILERFSAQQFPDLHSELNLSSLELGDSALYFCASSPNPTSGRGNEQFFGPGTRLTVL.

This clonotype was counted between two and nine times. This chain links TRBV7-6 with TRBJ1-1, with a possible D match to TRBD1 (5 bases). V lost 4 bases and J lost 6, with 18 bases in between. Per germline, CDR1 SGHVS and CDR2 FNYEAQ. The CDR3 consists of 15 residues. CDR3 residues: CASSSDNRARAEAFF. Written as DNA, the CDR3 is TGTGCCAGCAGCTCGGACAATAGGGCGAGGGCTGAAGCTTTCTTT.

The chain couples TRBV13 to TRBJ2-5; TRBD2 matches 13 bases. The DNA end favors TRBJ2-7, so the J call may be wrong. This CDR3 region has 15 residues. CDR1 is PRHDT, CDR2 FYEKMQ, per germline (reference sequence). The CDR3 is CASSKGLAGKGEQYV. For the CDR3, the DNA is TGTGCCAGCAGCAAGGGACTAGCGGGAAAAGGCGAGCAGTACGTC.

CDR3 sequence reads: CASSQLSGGKTQYF. The CDR3 nucleotides read TGTGCCAGCAGCCAACTTAGCGGGGGGAAGACCCAGTACTTC. The chain has TRBV14 and TRBJ2-1; TRBD2 agrees at 10 bases. The DNA matches TRBJ2-5 better at its end, which makes the J call doubtful. Germline assignment: CDR1 SGHDN and CDR2 FVKESK. The CDR3 has 14 residues.

The chain uses TRBV20-1 and TRBJ2-5; no clear D gene. Trimming pared 3 bases from V and 1 base from J, leaving 15 bases between. The CDR3 is 15 residues long. Germline-derived CDR1 and CDR2 are DFQATT and SNEGSKA (reference sequence). The chain's CDR3 is CSARRSSMPQETQYF. The DNA for the CDR3 is TGCAGTGCTAGGAGGTCCTCAATGCCCCAAGAGACCCAGTACTTC.

In this sample, this clonotype turned up a few times. The chain has TRBV7-2 and TRBJ2-4; 8 bases align to TRBD2. With 1 base clipped from V and 0 bases from J, the junction kept 8 bases outside the gene matches. This CDR3 is built from 18 residues. Germline V gene lookup returns CDR1 SGHTA and CDR2 FQGNSA. The CDR3 is CASSLGPYGGVAKNIQYF. The CDR3 nucleotides read TGTGCCAGCAGCTTAGGGCCTTACGGGGGGGTAGCCAAAAACATTCAGTACTTC.

The chain joins TRBV6-2 or TRBV6-3 to TRBJ2-1; TRBD2 is a possible D gene (5 bases). The J call may be mistaken, given a closer DNA end match to TRBJ2-5. The CDR3 loop spans 14 amino acids. The V gene's germline CDR1 is MNHEY and CDR2 SVGEGT. In nucleotides, the CDR3 is TGTGCCAGCACCGACCCCAACGGGGTAGAGACCCAGTACTTC. Amino acids: CASTDPNGVETQYF.

This clonotype was observed a few times. This chain joins TRBV6-2 or TRBV6-3 and TRBJ2-1; D call uncertain. The germline V gene encodes CDR1 MNHEY and CDR2 SVGEGT. The CDR3 length is 13 residues. The CDR3 protein is CAAGPTSYNEQFF. CDR3 sequence (DNA): TGTGCGGCAGGCCCGACCTCCTACAATGAGCAGTTCTTC.

This clonotype was counted only a few times. V gene TRBV20-1 combines with J gene TRBJ2-2, with D perhaps matching TRBD2 (7 bases). This CDR3 is built from 14 residues. Trimming stripped 4 bases from V and 5 bases from J, with 14 bases between. The germline V gene has CDR1 DFQATT and CDR2 SNEGSKA (reference sequence). The CDR3 protein is CSATAGRGTGELFF. DNA of the CDR3: TGCAGTGCTACCGCGGGGAGGGGGACCGGGGAGCTGTTTTTT.